Given below is one T cell receptor beta chain in context. This sample was taken from a study of cytomegalovirus exposure and HLA in healthy donors. Generated by immunoSEQ multiplex PCR, the TCRdb table keeps only in-frame clones and is missing some. Of 150,000 to 200,000 clones detected, roughly 84% appear once; the ten largest clones hold 10%. The CDR3 runs to 17 residues. Trimming at V came to 4 bases and at J to 3 bases, leaving 8 bases not matched to a gene. Germline CDR1 LGHNA, CDR2 YSLEER. This sequence was found in a man aged 25-40 years in good health and CMV-seropositive. What was sequenced was PBMCs. The V call is TRBV4-3, the J call TRBJ2-3, with TRBD2 matching 12 bases. CDR3 in DNA: TGCGCCAGCAGCCTGTCCCCGGGACTAGCGGGTACAGATACGCAGTATTTT. Protein product: CASSLSPGLAGTDTQYF.